Listed below are T cell receptor beta chains from one sample, sequenced in a study of Graves' ophthalmopathy and Graves' hyperthyroidism. TCRdb reprocessed the multiplex PCR reads with MiXCR, giving one entry per CDR3 protein. Found here are 400,000 or so distinct CDR3 sequences, roughly 15% of them singletons; the top ten hold roughly 2.4%. The sample was peripheral blood. All receptors come from an adult woman with stable Graves' hyperthyroidism. Each CDR3 is given with its conserved first and last residue. The D gene is left open where the match is weak. Rows may omit the clone size; those that give it use once, few, many or a size class.

D gene: -
J gene: TRBJ1-6
clone size: many
V gene: TRBV30
CDR3 DNA: TGTGCCTGGAGTGTAACAGAGTCGCGCCTCCACTTT
CDR3 protein: CAWSVTESRLHF

D gene: -
J gene: TRBJ1-1
clone size: many
V gene: TRBV4-1
CDR3 DNA: TGCGCCAGCAGCCAAGCACCAGGACAGATGAACACTGAAGCTTTCTTT
CDR3 protein: CASSQAPGQMNTEAFF

D gene: -
J gene: TRBJ1-5
clone size: -
V gene: TRBV2
CDR3 DNA: TGTGCCAGCAGGTCAGGACAAACGAATCAGCCCCAGCATTTT
CDR3 protein: CASRSGQTNQPQHF

D gene: TRBD1
J gene: TRBJ2-7
clone size: once
V gene: TRBV20-1
CDR3 DNA: TGCAGTGCCGGGGACAGGACCTCGGACGAGCAGTACTTC
CDR3 protein: CSAGDRTSDEQYF

D gene: -
J gene: TRBJ2-7
clone size: many
V gene: TRBV27
CDR3 DNA: TGTGCCAGCAGTTTACTTTCAGGGGACAACGAGCAGTACTTC
CDR3 protein: CASSLLSGDNEQYF

D gene: -
J gene: TRBJ1-5
clone size: many
V gene: TRBV20-1
CDR3 DNA: TGCAGTGCTAGAGCATCAAGGGTAGGCCCCCAGCATTTT
CDR3 protein: CSARASRVGPQHF

D gene: -
J gene: TRBJ2-5
clone size: many
V gene: TRBV4-1
CDR3 DNA: TGCGCCAGCAGCCAAGGAGGCCAGGGAGAGACCCAGTACTTC
CDR3 protein: CASSQGGQGETQYF

D gene: -
J gene: TRBJ1-5
clone size: -
V gene: TRBV28
CDR3 DNA: TGTGCCAGCAGTTACCGCCACGGGAGCAATCAGCCCCAGCATTTT
CDR3 protein: CASSYRHGSNQPQHF

D gene: TRBD1
J gene: TRBJ2-7
clone size: few
V gene: TRBV6-2/TRBV6-3
CDR3 DNA: TGTGCCAGCAGCTTCGACAGGGGCGACGAGCAGTACTTC
CDR3 protein: CASSFDRGDEQYF

D gene: TRBD1
J gene: TRBJ2-7
clone size: many
V gene: TRBV6-1
CDR3 DNA: TGTGCCAGCAGGACAGGGAATAGCTACGAGCAGTACTTC
CDR3 protein: CASRTGNSYEQYF

D gene: -
J gene: TRBJ2-7
clone size: many
V gene: TRBV28
CDR3 DNA: TGTGCCAGCAGTTTCTGGAGTGATGCCGAGCAGTACTTC
CDR3 protein: CASSFWSDAEQYF

D gene: -
J gene: TRBJ2-2
clone size: many
V gene: TRBV12-3/TRBV12-4
CDR3 DNA: TGTGCCAGCAGTTTACAGGGAAGGGGGGAGCTGTTTTTT
CDR3 protein: CASSLQGRGELFF

D gene: TRBD2
J gene: TRBJ2-7
clone size: many
V gene: TRBV11-1
CDR3 DNA: TGTGCCAGCAGCTCAGGCTCAGCGGGAGCCGTCATCTACGAGCAGTACTTC
CDR3 protein: CASSSGSAGAVIYEQYF

D gene: TRBD1
J gene: TRBJ1-1
clone size: -
V gene: TRBV20-1
CDR3 DNA: TGCAGTGCTAGGGGTGACAGGGGGCGTCAATTAGCGACTGAAGCTTTCTTT
CDR3 protein: CSARGDRGRQLATEAFF

D gene: TRBD1
J gene: TRBJ2-2
clone size: many
V gene: TRBV5-1
CDR3 DNA: TGCGCCAGCAGCTTGGTGACAGGGGGCACCGGGGAGCTGTTTTTT
CDR3 protein: CASSLVTGGTGELFF

D gene: -
J gene: TRBJ1-1
clone size: many
V gene: TRBV5-5
CDR3 DNA: TGTGCCAGCAGCTCCACGGGTGCGCCTGAAGCTTTCTTT
CDR3 protein: CASSSTGAPEAFF

D gene: TRBD1
J gene: TRBJ1-6
clone size: many
V gene: TRBV6-2/TRBV6-3
CDR3 DNA: TGTGCCAGCACCTACAGGGGGGGTTCACCCCTCCACTTT
CDR3 protein: CASTYRGGSPLHF

D gene: TRBD1
J gene: TRBJ1-2
clone size: many
V gene: TRBV4-3
CDR3 DNA: TGCGCCAGCAGCCTACAGGGGAATGGCTACACCTTC
CDR3 protein: CASSLQGNGYTF

D gene: -
J gene: TRBJ2-7
clone size: many
V gene: TRBV28
CDR3 DNA: TGTACCAGCACAGTAAGAGGGGAGGCCTACGAGCAGTACTTC
CDR3 protein: CTSTVRGEAYEQYF

D gene: TRBD1
J gene: TRBJ1-1
clone size: few
V gene: TRBV28
CDR3 DNA: TGTGCCAGCAGTTTAACCCCCACCCGACAGGGAAGGAACACTGAAGCTTTCTTT
CDR3 protein: CASSLTPTRQGRNTEAFF